These 24 T cell receptor beta chains share one sample of origin, sequenced in a study of shared clonotypes between healthy human individuals. Repertoires were generated with immunoSEQ multiplex PCR, while TCRdb's copy carries only in-frame clones and drops some. The sample lists approximately 1,500,000 clones, 95% to 99% occurring once. Sequenced material: naive CD4+ T cells sorted from blood. Documented subset: CD45RA+ positively selected. The receptors shown here come from a man aged 30 to 45 in good health.

The chain has TRBV28 and TRBJ2-3; 12 bases are shared with TRBD2. The CDR3 spans 15 residues. CDR1 MDHEN and CDR2 SYDVKM come from the germline V gene. The junction had 3 bases not matched to a gene; V was cut back by 5 bases and J by 3 bases. CDR3 coding DNA: TGTGCCAGCAGTCAAGGACTAGCGGGGACAGATACGCAGTATTTT. This sequence encodes CASSQGLAGTDTQYF.

To note about this clone: Other DNA sequences in the same sample also yield this CDR3. This chain connects TRBV7-9 to TRBJ2-3, with D maybe TRBD1 (5 bases). Deletions cut 1 base from V and 0 bases from J, with 8 bases between. This CDR3 is built from 15 residues. Germline V gene sequence: CDR1 SEHNR, CDR2 FQNEAQ (reference sequence). The CDR3 loop is CASSLGQGSTDTQYF. CDR3 nucleotide sequence: TGTGCCAGCAGCTTAGGCCAGGGCAGCACAGATACGCAGTATTTT.

For this clone: Within the sample, other DNA sequences also encode this same CDR3. The chain combines TRBV7-2 with TRBJ2-3; D remains ambiguous. The CDR3 contains 13 residues. V was pared by 6 bases and J by 3 bases, with 10 bases between. CDR1 is SGHTA and CDR2 is FQGNSA in the germline V gene. The CDR3 region is CASSLSRTDTQYF. CDR3 coding DNA: TGTGCCAGCAGTCTGTCGAGGACAGATACGCAGTATTTT.

J is TRBJ2-3 and V is TRBV30; unclear D gene. Germline CDR1 and CDR2: GTSNPN and SVGIG (reference sequence). This CDR3 is 12 amino acids long. The V end lost 1 base, the J end lost 4 bases, and 6 bases lay between the germline ends. CDR3 protein: CAWSGLADTQYF. The DNA for the CDR3 is TGTGCCTGGAGTGGACTGGCAGATACGCAGTATTTT.

The rearrangement links TRBV4-2 to TRBJ2-1; the match to TRBD2 covers 7 bases. Germline assignment: CDR1 LGHNA and CDR2 YNFKEQ. The junction had 6 bases not matched to a gene; V was cut back by 0 bases and J by 7 bases. CDR3 size: 15 residues. CDR3 in amino acids: CASSQDWLAVNEQFF. The DNA for the CDR3 is TGTGCCAGCAGCCAAGATTGGCTAGCGGTAAATGAGCAGTTCTTC.

This chain's CDR3 is CASSSVGGGLTYEQYF. For the CDR3, the DNA is TGTGCCAGCAGTTCCGTCGGGGGAGGGCTTACCTACGAGCAGTACTTC. This chain connects TRBV6-7 to TRBJ2-7, with 7 bases fitting TRBD2. TRBV6-7 is an open reading frame, and its role is uncertain. Trimming at V came to 4 bases and at J to 2 bases, leaving 11 bases not matched to a gene. CDR3 size: 16 residues.

The chain is built from TRBV7-2 and TRBJ2-1, with TRBD2 identical over 8 bases. CDR3 size: 16 residues. Germline-derived CDR1 and CDR2 are SGHTA and FQGNSA. Trimming cost V 0 bases and J 6 bases; bases outside gene matches: 7. CDR3 in amino acids: CASSLAIGLAGNEQFF. The CDR3 bases are TGTGCCAGCAGCTTAGCCATCGGGCTAGCGGGCAATGAGCAGTTCTTC.

This sequence joins TRBV2 and TRBJ2-7; no clear D gene. V was trimmed by 4 bases and J by 4 bases, leaving 14 bases between them. The CDR3 spans 14 residues. The germline CDR1 and CDR2 sequences are SNHLY and FYNNEI. The DNA of the CDR3 is TGTGCCAGCAGTGCTGCTTCCCTCCTTTACGAGCAGTACTTC. It is translated as CASSAASLLYEQYF.

The chain employs TRBV10-3 and TRBJ2-7; D gene ambiguous. The CDR3 contains 11 residues. Germline V gene sequence: CDR1 ENHRY, CDR2 SYGVKD. V lost 3 bases and J 9 bases, leaving 9 bases between the germline ends. This chain's CDR3 is CAISDQSPQYF. The CDR3 DNA sequence: TGTGCCATCAGTGATCAATCCCCGCAGTACTTC.

The chain links TRBV1 to TRBJ2-5; TRBD2 reflects the table's D call only, with no check against the DNA. TRBV1 is assigned pseudogene status. The CDR3 is 14 amino acids. The CDR3 spells CTSSPSPHGGTQYF. The CDR3 DNA sequence: TGCACCAGCAGCCCCAGCCCGCATGGAGGGACCCAGTACTTC.

The rearrangement joins TRBV5-1 to TRBJ2-3; 12 bases fit TRBD2. This CDR3 contains 15 residues. Germline-derived CDR1 and CDR2 are SGHRS and YFSETQ. V lost 4 bases to trimming and J lost 4 bases; unmatched junction nucleotides: 4. The CDR3 DNA reads as TGCGCCAGCAGCCAGGGACTAGCGGGCCCAGATACGCAGTATTTT. Its translation is CASSQGLAGPDTQYF. The whole variable domain, filled in from reference TRBV5-1 and TRBJ2-3, reads KAGVTQTPRYLIKTRGQQVTLSCSPISGHRSVSWYQQTPGQGLQFLFEYFSETQRNKGNFPGRFSGRQFSNSRSEMNVSTLELGDSALYLCASSQGLAGPDTQYFGPGTRLTVL.

The V gene is TRBV5-1, the J gene TRBJ2-4; TRBD1 is a possible D gene (6 bases). The CDR3 is 14 residues long. V lost 7 bases, J lost 8 bases, and 19 bases lay in between. Germline V gene lookup returns CDR1 SGHRS and CDR2 YFSETQ. The CDR3: CASALQGAVDIQYF. CDR3 sequence (DNA): TGCGCCAGCGCGTTACAGGGAGCCGTTGACATTCAGTACTTC.

The gene calls are TRBV5-6 and TRBJ2-2, with TRBD1 matching 9 bases. The CDR3 spans 19 residues. Germline V CDR1 and CDR2: SGHDT, YYEEEE. V lost 4 bases and J lost 0; bases outside the gene matches: 13. The CDR3 nucleotides read TGTGCCAGCAGCACAATCCGGGACAGGGCTAACACGAACACCGGGGAGCTGTTTTTT. Encoded protein: CASSTIRDRANTNTGELFF.

This clone appeared a single time. The V and J genes are TRBV28 and TRBJ1-1; D perhaps matches TRBD1 (6 bases). The CDR3 has 15 residues. V gave up 6 bases and J gave up 3 bases, with 17 bases separating them. Germline V gene data show CDR1 as MDHEN and CDR2 as SYDVKM. The CDR3 is CASRVPGASHTEAFF. The DNA for the CDR3 is TGTGCCAGCAGGGTCCCGGGGGCCTCTCACACTGAAGCTTTCTTT.

This rearrangement joins TRBV29-1 to TRBJ2-7, with TRBD1 identical over 8 bases. CDR3 length: 14 amino acids. With V trimmed by 4 bases and J by 3 bases, 8 bases remained unmatched. The V gene's germline CDR1 is SQVTM and CDR2 ANQGSEA. Here the CDR3 reads CSVVTPGQVYEQYF. In nucleotides, the CDR3 is TGCAGCGTTGTCACGCCGGGACAGGTCTACGAGCAGTACTTC.

This chain joins TRBV9 and TRBJ2-7; the D gene is possibly TRBD1 (8 bases). In germline, CDR1 is SGDLS, CDR2 YYNGEE. Trimming took off 3 bases at V and 2 bases at J, with 18 bases between the two ends. The CDR3 has 16 residues. Written as DNA, the CDR3 is TGTGCCAGCAGCGCCGGACAGGGAGGGCCCACCTACGAGCAGTACTTC. Protein sequence: CASSAGQGGPTYEQYF.

This CDR3 is CATRRGVPNQPQHF. The CDR3 nucleotides read TGTGCCACCAGGAGGGGGGTGCCCAATCAGCCCCAGCATTTT. The chain combines TRBV15 with TRBJ1-5, with TRBD1 as a possible D gene (6 bases). The V end was cut by 6 bases, the J end by 3 bases, with 12 bases between. The CDR3 covers 14 residues. CDR1 and CDR2 (germline): LNHNV, YYDKDF (reference sequence).

The rearrangement uses TRBV7-9 and TRBJ2-7, with a tentative D call TRBD2 (5 bases). Germline CDR1 SEHNR, CDR2 FQNEAQ (reference sequence). This CDR3 has 16 amino acids. Trimming removed 2 bases from V and 0 bases from J, with 14 bases in between. The CDR3 region is CASSLSLSGSSYEQYF. For the CDR3, the DNA is TGTGCCAGCAGCTTATCTCTCAGCGGTAGCTCCTACGAGCAGTACTTC.

The genes are TRBV18 and TRBJ1-4; D possibly corresponds to TRBD1 (5 bases). Trimming pared 3 bases from V and 8 bases from J, leaving 16 bases between. From germline, CDR1 is KGHSH and CDR2 LQKENI. This CDR3 is 15 amino acids long. Here the CDR3 DNA reads TGTGCCAGCTCACCGACGGGGACCCCAGCGGAAAAACTGTTTTTT. Amino acid sequence: CASSPTGTPAEKLFF.

The V and J genes are TRBV7-9 and TRBJ1-2, with unresolved D. Germline V gene lookup returns CDR1 SEHNR and CDR2 FQNEAQ (reference sequence). CDR3 length: 11 residues. V was cut by 4 bases and J by 6 bases, with 6 bases left in between. As DNA, the CDR3 is TGTGCCAGCAGCTCGAACCATGGCTACACCTTC. Residues: CASSSNHGYTF.

The V call is TRBV25-1, the J call TRBJ2-7; TRBD1 matches at 9 bases. The germline V gene encodes CDR1 MGHDK and CDR2 SYGVNS. This CDR3 is 14 amino acids long. J lost 6 bases, V lost 6 bases, and 9 bases had no gene match. The CDR3 nucleotides read TGTGCCAGCAGCCCTACCGGGACAGGGTCCGAGCAGTACTTC. This gives the protein CASSPTGTGSEQYF.

The chain joins TRBV30 to TRBJ2-3; 9 bases map to TRBD1. The junction had 7 bases not matched to a gene; V was cut back by 5 bases and J by 1 base. The length of the CDR3 is 15 residues. Germline CDR1 reads GTSNPN; CDR2 reads SVGIG (reference sequence). The CDR3 DNA sequence: TGTGCCTGGGACACAGGGGGCCCGGGCACAGATACGCAGTATTTT. Translating gives CAWDTGGPGTDTQYF.

The chain couples TRBV5-5 to TRBJ1-2, with TRBD1 matching 9 bases. CDR1 and CDR2 (germline): SGHKS, YYEKEE (reference sequence). This CDR3 has 14 residues. After removal of 5 bases from V and 3 bases from J, the junction contained 5 bases not matched to a gene. CDR3 sequence: CASRVQGADYGYTF. In DNA, the CDR3 is TGTGCCAGCAGGGTACAGGGGGCGGACTATGGCTACACCTTC.

The rearrangement links TRBV9 to TRBJ2-3, with TRBD1 as a possible D gene (5 bases). V shed 2 bases and J shed 2 bases, with 18 bases lying between them. CDR1 is SGDLS, CDR2 YYNGEE, per germline. This CDR3 region has 17 residues. CDR3 sequence reads: CASSVLRDSLTTDTQYF. CDR3 DNA sequence: TGTGCCAGCAGCGTGTTGAGAGACAGTCTTACCACAGATACGCAGTATTTT.